Following are 15 T cell receptor beta chains from one sample sequenced in a study of blood T cells in healthy people across ages. A second PCR of 7 to 11 cycles used a sample-barcoded 5' primer and a J-beta primer mix. TCRdb analysed the 5' RACE reads with MiXCR anew, one entry per CDR3 protein. The sample includes fewer than 950,000 distinct CDR3 sequences, around 34% seen only once; the top ten take 10% to 15%. What was sequenced was blood. The source is a man aged 18 to 29 in good health.

This clonotype has a count of ten or more. The CDR3 protein is CASSLDQETQYF. CDR3 nucleotide sequence: TGCGCCAGCAGCTTGGACCAAGAGACCCAGTACTTC. V and J are TRBV5-1 and TRBJ2-5; D not certain. The CDR3 has 12 amino acids. Germline CDR1 SGHRS, CDR2 YFSETQ. The ends were cut back, 0 bases at V and 0 bases at J, with 0 bases in the middle. The full variable domain, completed using reference TRBV5-1 and TRBJ2-5, is KAGVTQTPRYLIKTRGQQVTLSCSPISGHRSVSWYQQTPGQGLQFLFEYFSETQRNKGNFPGRFSGRQFSNSRSEMNVSTLELGDSALYLCASSLDQETQYFGPGTRLLVL.

This clonotype was seen at least ten times. The V call is TRBV7-6, the J call TRBJ2-3, with TRBD2 identical over 7 bases. Germline assignment: CDR1 SGHVS and CDR2 FNYEAQ. The CDR3 consists of 15 residues. Trimming cost V 6 bases and J 1 base; bases outside gene matches: 7. CDR3 bases: TGTGCCAGCAGTCCAACGGGGGGTCGCACAGATACGCAGTATTTT. It translates to CASSPTGGRTDTQYF. The whole variable domain, filled in from reference TRBV7-6 and TRBJ2-3, reads GAGVSQSPRYKVTKRGQDVALRCDPISGHVSLYWYRQALGQGPEFLTYFNYEAQQDKSGLPNDRFSAERPEGSISTLTIQRTEQRDSAMYRCASSPTGGRTDTQYFGPGTRLTVL.

This clonotype was counted only a few times. V and J are TRBV4-2 and TRBJ2-1; no definite D call. Germline lookup yields CDR1 LGHNA and CDR2 YNFKEQ. The V gene lost 0 bases and the J gene lost 2 bases, with 8 bases spanning the gap. This CDR3 region has 15 residues. This CDR3 reads CASSQERYAYNEQFF. CDR3 bases: TGTGCCAGCAGCCAAGAGAGGTACGCCTACAATGAGCAGTTCTTC.

For this clonotype: A much larger clone lies one base from this, so it may be a read error. CDR3 coding DNA: TGTGCCAGCAGTGAAGAACGGGTCGGCTACAATGAGCAGTTCTTC. It translates to CASSEERVGYNEQFF. The J gene is TRBJ2-1, the V gene TRBV6-1, with D unclear. Trimming shortened V by 1 base and J by 3 bases, and 10 bases separated the two germline ends. The length of the CDR3 is 15 residues. The germline gives CDR1 MNHNS, CDR2 SASEGT.

About this clonotype itself: Relative to the germline gene, one junction end is altered; a read error may explain this. CDR3 coding DNA: TGTACCACCAGCACGGTGGCGCAACTGTTTTTT. The encoded protein is CTTSTVAQLFF. The genes are TRBV15 and TRBJ1-4; D uncertain. This CDR3 comprises 11 residues. CDR1 is LNHNV, CDR2 YYDKDF, per germline (reference sequence).

Ten or more counts support this clonotype. V and J are TRBV7-2 and TRBJ2-5; D is ambiguous. This CDR3 region has 13 residues. Deletions cut 2 bases from V and 5 bases from J, with 9 bases between. Germline V gene data show CDR1 as SGHTA and CDR2 as FQGNSA. Here the CDR3 reads CASSLMGKETQYF. The DNA of the CDR3 is TGTGCCAGCAGCTTAATGGGGAAGGAGACCCAGTACTTC. Complete variable domain (other parts from reference TRBV7-2 and TRBJ2-5): GAGVSQSPSNKVTEKGKDVELRCDPISGHTALYWYRQSLGQGLEFLIYFQGNSAPDKSGLPSDRFSAERTGGSVSTLTIQRTQQEDSAVYLCASSLMGKETQYFGPGTRLLVL.

This clonotype came up many times. The chain carries TRBV20-1 and TRBJ2-7, with a tentative D call TRBD1 (6 bases). Trimming removed 6 bases at V and 1 base at J, with 16 bases between. This CDR3 has 14 amino acids. The germline V gene has CDR1 DFQATT and CDR2 SNEGSKA (reference sequence). CDR3: CSATSPQGSYEQYF. CDR3 nucleotides: TGCAGTGCCACGTCCCCACAGGGATCCTACGAGCAGTACTTC.

The chain uses TRBV25-1 and TRBJ1-1; D not certain. V lost 7 bases and J lost 0, with 12 bases in between. The length of the CDR3 is 14 residues. Per the germline V gene, CDR1 is MGHDK and CDR2 is SYGVNS. As DNA, the CDR3 is TGTGCCAGCACTCAAGCGGGGATGAACACTGAAGCTTTCTTT. This encodes CASTQAGMNTEAFF.

The gene calls are TRBV5-6 and TRBJ2-6; D remains unclear. Trimming removed 1 base at V and 4 bases at J, with 12 bases between. The germline gives CDR1 SGHDT, CDR2 YYEEEE. The CDR3 length is 16 residues. The DNA of the CDR3 is TGTGCCAGCAGCTTGATGGTACAGACCGGGGCCAACGTCCTGACTTTC. It specifies CASSLMVQTGANVLTF.

The V gene is TRBV7-2, the J gene TRBJ2-1; D is perhaps TRBD2 (5 bases). The V gene's germline CDR1 is SGHTA and CDR2 FQGNSA. The CDR3 totals 15 residues. Deletions cut 2 bases from V and 6 bases from J, with 14 bases between. This CDR3 reads CASSLREFYVNEQFF. In nucleotides, the CDR3 is TGTGCCAGCAGCTTACGGGAATTCTACGTCAATGAGCAGTTCTTC.

This clonotype was counted between two and nine times. In DNA form, the CDR3 reads TGCAGCGTCGTTGCGGTGGATGGAAACACCATATATTTT. This codes for CSVVAVDGNTIYF. J is TRBJ1-3 and V is TRBV29-1, with D unresolved. The V end was cut by 6 bases, the J end by 3 bases, with 12 bases between. The CDR3 spans 13 residues. Germline V CDR1 and CDR2: SQVTM, ANQGSEA. Drawing the rest from reference TRBV29-1 and TRBJ1-3, the complete variable domain is SAVISQKPSRDICQRGTSLTIQCQVDSQVTMMFWYRQQPGQSLTLIATANQGSEATYESGFVIDKFPISRPNLTFSTLTVSNMSPEDSSIYLCSVVAVDGNTIYFGEGSWLTVV.

The chain employs TRBV6-6 and TRBJ2-2; weak D call: TRBD1 (5 bases). Trimming left V 2 bases short and J 4 bases short, with 17 bases between. This CDR3 region has 17 residues. Germline assignment: CDR1 MNHNY and CDR2 SVGAGI (reference sequence). CDR3 protein: CASSYLTQGAGTGELFF. In DNA form, the CDR3 reads TGTGCCAGCAGTTACCTAACTCAAGGGGCAGGCACCGGGGAGCTGTTTTTT.

About this clonotype: This may stem from a read error, because a much larger clone lies one nucleotide away. This sequence joins TRBV20-1 and TRBJ2-5; no clear D gene. CDR1 DFQATT and CDR2 SNEGSKA come from the germline V gene (reference sequence). The CDR3 is made up of 11 amino acids. Between the trimmed V and J ends, which lost 0 bases and 5 bases, there was a span of 4 bases. CDR3 bases: TGCAGTGCTAGAGATTGGGAGACCCAGTACTTC. As protein: CSARDWETQYF.

V gene TRBV4-2 combines with J gene TRBJ1-2, with TRBD1 identical over 7 bases. The CDR3 extends over 16 amino acids. The V segment lost 0 bases and the J segment 5 bases; nucleotides outside the gene matches: 9. Germline V gene lookup returns CDR1 LGHNA and CDR2 YNFKEQ. The CDR3 sequence: CASSQESGQAIYGYTF. The CDR3 DNA reads TGTGCCAGCAGCCAAGAGTCCGGACAGGCAATATATGGCTACACCTTC.

This clonotype showed up just a few times. The chain uses TRBV29-1 and TRBJ2-5; D uncertain. V gave up 4 bases and J gave up 3 bases, with 3 bases separating them. This CDR3 is 10 amino acids long. Germline assignment: CDR1 SQVTM and CDR2 ANQGSEA. The CDR3: CSVVEETQYF. The CDR3, as DNA: TGCAGCGTTGTGGAAGAGACCCAGTACTTC. The whole variable domain, filled in from reference TRBV29-1 and TRBJ2-5, reads SAVISQKPSRDICQRGTSLTIQCQVDSQVTMMFWYRQQPGQSLTLIATANQGSEATYESGFVIDKFPISRPNLTFSTLTVSNMSPEDSSIYLCSVVEETQYFGPGTRLLVL.